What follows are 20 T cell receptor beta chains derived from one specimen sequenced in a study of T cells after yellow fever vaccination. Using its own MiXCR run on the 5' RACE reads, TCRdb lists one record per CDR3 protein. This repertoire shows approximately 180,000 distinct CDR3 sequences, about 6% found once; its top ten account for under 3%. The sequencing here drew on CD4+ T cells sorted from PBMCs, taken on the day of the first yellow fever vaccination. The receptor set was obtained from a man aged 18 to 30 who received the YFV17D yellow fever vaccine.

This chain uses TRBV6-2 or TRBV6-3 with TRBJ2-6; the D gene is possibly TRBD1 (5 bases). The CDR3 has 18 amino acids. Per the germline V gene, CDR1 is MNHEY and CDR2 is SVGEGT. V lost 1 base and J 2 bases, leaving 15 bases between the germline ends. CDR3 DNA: TGTGCCAGCAGTTACTTTTCAGGGAAAGTTGCTGGGGCCAACGTCCTGACTTTC. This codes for CASSYFSGKVAGANVLTF.

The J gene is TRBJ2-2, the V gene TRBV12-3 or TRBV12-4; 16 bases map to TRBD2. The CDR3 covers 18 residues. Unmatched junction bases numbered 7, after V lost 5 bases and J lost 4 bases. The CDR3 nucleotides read TGTGCCAGCAGTCAGGGACTAGCGGGGGGGCGTGGCACCGGGGAGCTGTTTTTT. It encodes CASSQGLAGGRGTGELFF.

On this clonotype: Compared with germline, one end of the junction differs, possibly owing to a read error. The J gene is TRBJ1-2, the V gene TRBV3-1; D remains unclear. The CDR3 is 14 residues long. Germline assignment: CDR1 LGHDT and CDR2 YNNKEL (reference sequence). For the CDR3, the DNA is TGTGCCAGAAGCCAGGAGGGATCTGTCTATGGCTACACCTTC. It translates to CARSQEGSVYGYTF.

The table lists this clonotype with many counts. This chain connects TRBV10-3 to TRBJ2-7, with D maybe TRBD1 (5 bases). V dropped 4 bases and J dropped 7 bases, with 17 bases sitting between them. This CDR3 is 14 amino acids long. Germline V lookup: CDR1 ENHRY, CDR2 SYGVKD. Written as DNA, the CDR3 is TGTGCCATCAGTGTGGCAGGGCCCGTTGGAGAGCAGTACGTC. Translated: CAISVAGPVGEQYV.

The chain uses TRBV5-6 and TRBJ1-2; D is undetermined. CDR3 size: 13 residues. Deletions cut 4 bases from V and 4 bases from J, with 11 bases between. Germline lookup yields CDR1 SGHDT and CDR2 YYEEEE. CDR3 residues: CASSMDLLYGYTF. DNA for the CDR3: TGTGCCAGCAGCATGGACTTACTCTATGGCTACACCTTC.

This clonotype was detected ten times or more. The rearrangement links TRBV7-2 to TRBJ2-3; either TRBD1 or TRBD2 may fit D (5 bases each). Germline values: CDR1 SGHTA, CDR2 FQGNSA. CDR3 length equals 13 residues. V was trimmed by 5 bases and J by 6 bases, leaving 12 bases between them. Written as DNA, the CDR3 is TGTGCCAGCAGCCGGGACCTGAGGGATACGCAGTATTTT. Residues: CASSRDLRDTQYF.

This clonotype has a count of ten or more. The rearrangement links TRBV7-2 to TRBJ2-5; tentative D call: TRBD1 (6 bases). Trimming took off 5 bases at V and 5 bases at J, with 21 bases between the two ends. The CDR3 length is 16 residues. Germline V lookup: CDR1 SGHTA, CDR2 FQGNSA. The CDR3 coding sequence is TGTGCCAGCAGCCCCCGTTATGGGGGCGCAGGGGAGACCCAGTACTTC. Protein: CASSPRYGGAGETQYF.

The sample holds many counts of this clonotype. The CDR3 loop is CASSLETGGSAGELFF. As DNA, the CDR3 is TGCGCCAGCAGCTTGGAAACAGGGGGCTCCGCCGGGGAGCTGTTTTTT. The V gene is TRBV5-1, the J gene TRBJ2-2; TRBD1 aligns across 9 bases. Germline values: CDR1 SGHRS, CDR2 YFSETQ. With V trimmed by 0 bases and J by 6 bases, 6 bases remained unmatched. This CDR3 contains 16 residues.

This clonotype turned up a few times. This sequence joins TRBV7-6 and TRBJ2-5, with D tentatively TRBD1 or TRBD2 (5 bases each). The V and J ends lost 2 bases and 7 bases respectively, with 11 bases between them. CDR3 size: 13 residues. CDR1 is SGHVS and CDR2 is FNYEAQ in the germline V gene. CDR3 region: CASSLWDPGTQYF. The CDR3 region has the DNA TGTGCCAGCAGCTTATGGGACCCTGGGACCCAGTACTTC.

The CDR3 sequence: CASSLPGQRISGANVLTF. DNA of the CDR3: TGTGCCAGCAGCCTCCCGGGACAGCGAATCTCTGGGGCCAACGTCCTGACTTTC. The J gene is TRBJ2-6, the V gene TRBV11-1; TRBD1 aligns across 7 bases. Germline assignment: CDR1 SGHAT and CDR2 FQDESV (reference sequence). Trimming removed 5 bases from V and 0 bases from J; junction bases left unmatched: 10. The CDR3 has 18 residues.

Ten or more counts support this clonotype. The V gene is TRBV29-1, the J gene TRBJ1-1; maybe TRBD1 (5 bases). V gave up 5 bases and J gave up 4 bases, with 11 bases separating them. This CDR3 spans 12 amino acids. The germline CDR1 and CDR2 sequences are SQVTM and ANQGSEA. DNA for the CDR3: TGCAGCGTTTTGACAGATGGCACTGAAGCTTTCTTT. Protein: CSVLTDGTEAFF. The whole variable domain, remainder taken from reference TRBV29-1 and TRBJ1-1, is SAVISQKPSRDICQRGTSLTIQCQVDSQVTMMFWYRQQPGQSLTLIATANQGSEATYESGFVIDKFPISRPNLTFSTLTVSNMSPEDSSIYLCSVLTDGTEAFFGQGTRLTVV.

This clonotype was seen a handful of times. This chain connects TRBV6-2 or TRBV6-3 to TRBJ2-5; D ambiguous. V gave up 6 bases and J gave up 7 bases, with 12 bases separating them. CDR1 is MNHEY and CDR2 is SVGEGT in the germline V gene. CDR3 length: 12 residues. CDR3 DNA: TGTGCCAGCAGGCCATCGGTAGGGACCCAGTACTTC. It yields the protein CASRPSVGTQYF.

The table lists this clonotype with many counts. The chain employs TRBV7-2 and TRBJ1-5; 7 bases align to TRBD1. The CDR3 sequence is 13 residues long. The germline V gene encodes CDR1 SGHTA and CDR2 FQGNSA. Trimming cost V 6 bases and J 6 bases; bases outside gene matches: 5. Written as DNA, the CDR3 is TGTGCCAGCAGTCCACAGGGGAGTCAGCCCCAGCATTTT. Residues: CASSPQGSQPQHF.

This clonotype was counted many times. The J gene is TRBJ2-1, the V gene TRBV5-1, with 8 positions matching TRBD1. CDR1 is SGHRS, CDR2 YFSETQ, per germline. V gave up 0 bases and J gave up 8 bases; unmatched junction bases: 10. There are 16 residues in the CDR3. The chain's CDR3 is CASSLGTGTGVHEQFF. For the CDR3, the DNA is TGCGCCAGCAGCTTGGGGACCGGGACAGGCGTCCATGAGCAGTTCTTC.

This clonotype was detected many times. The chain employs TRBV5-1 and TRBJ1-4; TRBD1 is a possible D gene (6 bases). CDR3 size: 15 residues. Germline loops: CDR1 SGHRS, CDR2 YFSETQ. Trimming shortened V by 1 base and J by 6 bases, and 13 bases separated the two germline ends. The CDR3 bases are TGCGCCAGCAGCTTGTTAGGGGGTTTGGATGAAAAACTGTTTTTT. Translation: CASSLLGGLDEKLFF. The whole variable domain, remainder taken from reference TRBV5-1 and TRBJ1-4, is KAGVTQTPRYLIKTRGQQVTLSCSPISGHRSVSWYQQTPGQGLQFLFEYFSETQRNKGNFPGRFSGRQFSNSRSEMNVSTLELGDSALYLCASSLLGGLDEKLFFGSGTQLSVL.

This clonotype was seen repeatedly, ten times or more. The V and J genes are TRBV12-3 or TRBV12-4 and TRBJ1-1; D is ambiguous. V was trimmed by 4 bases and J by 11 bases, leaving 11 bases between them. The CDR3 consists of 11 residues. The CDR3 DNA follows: TGTGCCAGCAGTTCAGGCTTTCGGGCTTTCTTT. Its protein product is CASSSGFRAFF.

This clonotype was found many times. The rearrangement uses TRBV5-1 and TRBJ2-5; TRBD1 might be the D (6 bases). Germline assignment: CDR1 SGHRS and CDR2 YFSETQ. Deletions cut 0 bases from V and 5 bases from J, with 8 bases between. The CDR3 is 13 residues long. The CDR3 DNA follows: TGCGCCAGCAGCTTGGAGGGGGAGGAGACCCAGTACTTC. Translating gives CASSLEGEETQYF.

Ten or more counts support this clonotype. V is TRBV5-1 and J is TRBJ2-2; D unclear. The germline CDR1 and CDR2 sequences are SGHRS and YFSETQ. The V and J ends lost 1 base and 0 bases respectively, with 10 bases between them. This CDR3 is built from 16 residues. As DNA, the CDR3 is TGCGCCAGCAGCTTGATGATAGGTTCGAACACCGGGGAGCTGTTTTTT. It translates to CASSLMIGSNTGELFF.

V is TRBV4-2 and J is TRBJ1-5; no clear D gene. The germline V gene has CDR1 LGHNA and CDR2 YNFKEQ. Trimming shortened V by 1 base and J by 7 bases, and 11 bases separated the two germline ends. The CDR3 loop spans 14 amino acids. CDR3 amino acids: CASSQGRNKQPQHF. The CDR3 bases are TGTGCCAGCAGCCAAGGACGGAACAAGCAGCCCCAGCATTTT.

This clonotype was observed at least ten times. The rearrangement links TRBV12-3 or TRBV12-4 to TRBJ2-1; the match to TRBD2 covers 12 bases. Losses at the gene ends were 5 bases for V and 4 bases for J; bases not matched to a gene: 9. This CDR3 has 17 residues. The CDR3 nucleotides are TGTGCCAGCAGTCCACGGACTAGCGGGGAAAGGTACAATGAGCAGTTCTTC. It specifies CASSPRTSGERYNEQFF.